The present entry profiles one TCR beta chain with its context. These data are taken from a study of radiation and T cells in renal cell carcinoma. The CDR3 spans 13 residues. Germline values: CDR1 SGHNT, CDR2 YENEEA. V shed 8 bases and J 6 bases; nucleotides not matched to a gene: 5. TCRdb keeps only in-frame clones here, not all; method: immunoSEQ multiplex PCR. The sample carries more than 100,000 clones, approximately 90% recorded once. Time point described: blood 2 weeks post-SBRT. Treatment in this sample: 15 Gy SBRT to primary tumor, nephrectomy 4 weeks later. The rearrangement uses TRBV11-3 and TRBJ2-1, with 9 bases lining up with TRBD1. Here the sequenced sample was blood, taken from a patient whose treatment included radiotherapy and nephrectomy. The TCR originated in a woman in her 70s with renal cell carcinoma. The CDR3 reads CASVGQGPNEQFF. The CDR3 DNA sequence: TGTGCCAGCGTGGGACAGGGACCCAATGAGCAGTTCTTC.